The sequence of this T cell receptor (beta chain) was determined in a study of shared clonotypes between healthy human individuals. V was trimmed by 3 bases and J by 1 base, leaving 11 bases between them. CDR3 size: 16 residues. Germline assignment: CDR1 SGDLS and CDR2 YYNGEE. Study results and caveats: Sampling included only blood; tissue repertoires likely differ. Genetic and exposure-history diversity was limited by the small donor number.

This clone appeared once. Its antigen remains unknown. Here immunoSEQ multiplex PCR was the method, and the copy in TCRdb shows in-frame clones only, minus some. The sample holds approximately 2.4 million clones, 90% to 97% seen once. Subsets obtained from CD4+ cells comprised CD45RA+ naive and CD45RA-negative memory cells. The receptor comes from a man between 18 and 35 years old in good health. The sequenced material came from naive CD4+ T cells sorted from blood. The sample's subset: CD45RA+ positively selected. The chain combines TRBV9 with TRBJ1-6; no clear D gene. The CDR3 sequence: CASSAPMGSYNSPLHF. The CDR3 DNA is TGTGCCAGCAGCGCTCCCATGGGGTCCTATAATTCACCCCTCCACTTT.